This T cell receptor beta chain is from a study of shared clonotypes between healthy human individuals. The CDR3 spans 16 residues. V lost 3 bases to trimming and J lost 0 bases, with 12 bases between them. The germline V gene has CDR1 SNHLY and CDR2 FYNNEI. Here immunoSEQ multiplex PCR was the method, and the copy in TCRdb shows in-frame clones only, minus some. Counted here are about 1.1 million clones, around 78% occurring once; the ten biggest clones make up more than 0.5%. The sequence derives from a man between 18 and 35 years old in good health. Some clones in this sample may be carry-over from other donors' samples. This sequence joins TRBV2 and TRBJ2-1; TRBD2 might be the D (5 bases). The sequenced sample consisted of memory CD4+ T cells from PBMCs. The subset denotes: CD45RA-negative fraction. The CDR3 is CASSDRAAVSYNEQFF. For the CDR3, the DNA is TGTGCCAGCAGTGACCGAGCGGCCGTCTCCTACAATGAGCAGTTCTTC. Filled out from reference TRBV2 and TRBJ2-1, the complete variable domain reads EPEVTQTPSHQVTQMGQEVILRCVPISNHLYFYWYRQILGQKVEFLVSFYNNEISEKSEIFDDQFSVERPDGSNFTLKIRSTKLEDSAMYFCASSDRAAVSYNEQFFGPGTRLTVL.